This T cell receptor (beta chain) was obtained from a study of blood T cell repertoires in COVID-19. Study information: Specimens from acute and convalescent COVID-19 originated in the United States, Italy and Spain. T cells, B-cell-depleted T cells, or PBMCs supplied cDNA or gDNA.

In the authors' workflow: Reference gene primer amplification gave nucleated cell count estimates. This table comes from immunoSEQ multiplex PCR, and its TCRdb copy is limited to in-frame clones, with some not included. Clonal size and the V and J genes are those of that table, whereas D and trimming came from the DNA. The data hold around 300,000 clones, with roughly nine tenths observed a single time. Cohorts were determined from participant-reported clinical history. V shed 3 bases and J shed 4 bases, with 4 bases lying between them. The CDR3 runs 11 residues. Germline V lookup: CDR1 GTSNPN, CDR2 SVGIG (reference sequence).

The specimen was PBMCs or T cells enriched from blood (not recorded which). This receptor was taken from a woman in her sixties who had recovered from COVID-19. The V and J genes are TRBV30 and TRBJ1-3, with no clear D. CDR3 bases: TGTGCCTGGAGGGCCGGAAACACCATATATTTT. Protein product: CAWRAGNTIYF.